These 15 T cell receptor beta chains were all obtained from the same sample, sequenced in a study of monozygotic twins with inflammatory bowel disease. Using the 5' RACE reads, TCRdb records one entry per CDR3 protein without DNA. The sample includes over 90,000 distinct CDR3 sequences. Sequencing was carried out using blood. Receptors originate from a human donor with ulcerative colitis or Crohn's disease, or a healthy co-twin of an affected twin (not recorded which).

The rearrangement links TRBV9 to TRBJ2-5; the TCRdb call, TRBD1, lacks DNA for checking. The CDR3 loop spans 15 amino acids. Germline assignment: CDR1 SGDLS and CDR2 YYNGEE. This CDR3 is CASSPGGLGQETQYF.

Here the CDR3 reads CSISPQETQYF. The genes are TRBV20-1 and TRBJ2-5. The length of the CDR3 is 11 residues. Germline-derived CDR1 and CDR2 are DFQATT and SNEGSKA (reference sequence).

This CDR3 reads CASSGLAGNTGELFF. The genes are TRBV6-2 or TRBV6-3 and TRBJ2-2; there is no DNA to check the TCRdb D call of TRBD2. Germline CDR1 is MNHEY and CDR2 is SVGEGT. The CDR3 contains 15 residues.

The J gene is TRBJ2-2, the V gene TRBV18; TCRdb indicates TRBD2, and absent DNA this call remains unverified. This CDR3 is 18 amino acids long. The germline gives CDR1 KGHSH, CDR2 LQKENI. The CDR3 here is CASSPPNSGRATTGELFF.

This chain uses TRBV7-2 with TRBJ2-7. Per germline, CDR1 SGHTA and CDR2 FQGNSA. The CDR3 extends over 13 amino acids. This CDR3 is CASSLDSAYEQYF.

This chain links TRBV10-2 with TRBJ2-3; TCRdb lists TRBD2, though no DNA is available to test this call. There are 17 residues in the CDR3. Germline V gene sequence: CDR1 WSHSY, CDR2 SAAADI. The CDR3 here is CASSESGLAGVTDTQYF.

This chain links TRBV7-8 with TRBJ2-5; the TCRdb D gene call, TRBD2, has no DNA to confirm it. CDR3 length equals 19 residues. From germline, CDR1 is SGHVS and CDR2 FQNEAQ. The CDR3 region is CASSRGRTSGPLRKETQYF.

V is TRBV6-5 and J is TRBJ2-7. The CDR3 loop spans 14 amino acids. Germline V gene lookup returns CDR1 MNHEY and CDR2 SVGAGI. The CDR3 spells CASSYSTDSYEQYF.

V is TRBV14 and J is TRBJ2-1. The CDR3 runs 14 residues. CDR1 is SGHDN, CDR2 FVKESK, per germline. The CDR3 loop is CASSQDTVSNEQFF.

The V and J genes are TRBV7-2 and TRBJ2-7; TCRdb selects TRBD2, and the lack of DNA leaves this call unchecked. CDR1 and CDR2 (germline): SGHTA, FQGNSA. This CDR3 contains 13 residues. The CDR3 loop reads CASTSRGRHEQYF. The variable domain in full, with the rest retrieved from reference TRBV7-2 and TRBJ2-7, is GAGVSQSPSNKVTEKGKDVELRCDPISGHTALYWYRQSLGQGLEFLIYFQGNSAPDKSGLPSDRFSAERTGGSVSTLTIQRTQQEDSAVYLCASTSRGRHEQYFGPGTRLTVT.

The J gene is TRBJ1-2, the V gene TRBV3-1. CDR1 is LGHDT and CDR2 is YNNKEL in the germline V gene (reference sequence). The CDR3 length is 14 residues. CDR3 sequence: CASSQVSGQDGYTF.

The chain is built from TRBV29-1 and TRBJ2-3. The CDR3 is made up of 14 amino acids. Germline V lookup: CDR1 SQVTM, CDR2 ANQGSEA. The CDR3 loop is CSVDVAKGPDTQYF.

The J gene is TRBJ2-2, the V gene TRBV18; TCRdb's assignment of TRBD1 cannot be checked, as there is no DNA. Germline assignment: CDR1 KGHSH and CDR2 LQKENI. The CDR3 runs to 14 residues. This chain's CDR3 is CASSPPRGAGELFF.

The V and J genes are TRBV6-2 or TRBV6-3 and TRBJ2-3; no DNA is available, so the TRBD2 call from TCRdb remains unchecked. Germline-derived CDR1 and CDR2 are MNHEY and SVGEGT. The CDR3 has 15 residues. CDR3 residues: CASSYGRSGEDTQYF.

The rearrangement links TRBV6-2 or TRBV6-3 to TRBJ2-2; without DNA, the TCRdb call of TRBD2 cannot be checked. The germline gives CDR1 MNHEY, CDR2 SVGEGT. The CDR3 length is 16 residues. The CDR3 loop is CASSYSSLAITGELFF.